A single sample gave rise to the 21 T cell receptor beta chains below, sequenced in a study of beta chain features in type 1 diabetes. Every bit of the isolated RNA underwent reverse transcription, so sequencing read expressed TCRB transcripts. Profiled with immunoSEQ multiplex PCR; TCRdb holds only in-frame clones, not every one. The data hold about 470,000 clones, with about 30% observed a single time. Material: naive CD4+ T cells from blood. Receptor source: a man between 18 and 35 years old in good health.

The CDR3 reads CASSYGGFNEQFF. CDR3 sequence (DNA): TGTGCCAGCAGTTACGGCGGGTTCAATGAGCAGTTCTTC. The chain is built from TRBV6-5 and TRBJ2-1; D might be TRBD2 (5 bases). Germline loops: CDR1 MNHEY, CDR2 SVGAGI. V lost 2 bases to trimming and J lost 6 bases, with 8 bases between them. This CDR3 comprises 13 residues.

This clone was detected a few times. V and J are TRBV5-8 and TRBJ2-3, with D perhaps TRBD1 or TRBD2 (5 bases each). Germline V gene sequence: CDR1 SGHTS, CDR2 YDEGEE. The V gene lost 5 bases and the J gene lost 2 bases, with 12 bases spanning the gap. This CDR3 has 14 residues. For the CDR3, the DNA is TGTGCCAGCAGGAGTCAGGGAGCCACAGATACGCAGTATTTT. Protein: CASRSQGATDTQYF.

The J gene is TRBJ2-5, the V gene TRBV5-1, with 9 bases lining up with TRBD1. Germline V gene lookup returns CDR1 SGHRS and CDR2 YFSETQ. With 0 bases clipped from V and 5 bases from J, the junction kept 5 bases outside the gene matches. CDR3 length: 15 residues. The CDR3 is CASSLGTGAQETQYF. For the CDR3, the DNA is TGCGCCAGCAGCTTGGGGACAGGGGCGCAGGAGACCCAGTACTTC.

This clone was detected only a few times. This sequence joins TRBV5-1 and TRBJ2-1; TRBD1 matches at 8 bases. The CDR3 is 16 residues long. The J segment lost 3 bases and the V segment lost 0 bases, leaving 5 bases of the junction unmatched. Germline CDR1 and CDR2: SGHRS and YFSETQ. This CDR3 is CASSLGVGQGYNEQFF. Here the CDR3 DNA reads TGCGCCAGCAGCTTGGGAGTCGGACAGGGCTACAATGAGCAGTTCTTC.

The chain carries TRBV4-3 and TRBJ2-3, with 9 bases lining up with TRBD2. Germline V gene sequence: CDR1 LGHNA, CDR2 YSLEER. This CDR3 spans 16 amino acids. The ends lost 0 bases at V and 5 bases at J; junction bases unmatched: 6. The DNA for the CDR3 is TGCGCCAGCAGCCAAGATCTTAGCGGGAGCCAAGATACGCAGTATTTT. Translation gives CASSQDLSGSQDTQYF.

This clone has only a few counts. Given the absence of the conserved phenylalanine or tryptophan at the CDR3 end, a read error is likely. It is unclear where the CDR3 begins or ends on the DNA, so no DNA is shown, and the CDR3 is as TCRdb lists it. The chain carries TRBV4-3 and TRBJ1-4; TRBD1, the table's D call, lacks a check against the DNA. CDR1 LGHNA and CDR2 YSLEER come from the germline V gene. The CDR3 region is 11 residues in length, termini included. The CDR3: CASSQGQVSGA.

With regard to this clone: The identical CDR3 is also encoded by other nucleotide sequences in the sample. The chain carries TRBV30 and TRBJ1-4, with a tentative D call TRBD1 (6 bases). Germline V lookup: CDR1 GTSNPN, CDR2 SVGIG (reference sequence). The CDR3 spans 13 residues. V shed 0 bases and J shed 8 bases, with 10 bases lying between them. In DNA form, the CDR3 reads TGTGCCTGGAGTGTACAGGGCTGGGAAAAACTGTTTTTT. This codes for CAWSVQGWEKLFF.

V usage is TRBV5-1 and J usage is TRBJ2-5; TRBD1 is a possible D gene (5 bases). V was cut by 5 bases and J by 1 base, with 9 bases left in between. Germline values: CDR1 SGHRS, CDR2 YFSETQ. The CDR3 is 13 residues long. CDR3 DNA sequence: TGCGCCAGCAGTATAGGGGTCCAAGAGACCCAGTACTTC. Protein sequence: CASSIGVQETQYF.

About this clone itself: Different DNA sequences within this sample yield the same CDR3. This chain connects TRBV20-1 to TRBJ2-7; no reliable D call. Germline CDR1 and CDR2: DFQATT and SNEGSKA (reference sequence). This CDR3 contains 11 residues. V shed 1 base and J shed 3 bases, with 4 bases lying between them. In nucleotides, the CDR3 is TGCAGTGCTAGAGCCGACTACGAGCAGTACTTC. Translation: CSARADYEQYF.

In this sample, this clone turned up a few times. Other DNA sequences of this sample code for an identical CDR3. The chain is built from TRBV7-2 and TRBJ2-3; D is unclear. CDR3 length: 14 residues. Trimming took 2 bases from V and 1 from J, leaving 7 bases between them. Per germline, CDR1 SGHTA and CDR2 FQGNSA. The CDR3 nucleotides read TGTGCCAGCAGCTTATCTGGCGGCACAGATACGCAGTATTTT. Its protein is CASSLSGGTDTQYF. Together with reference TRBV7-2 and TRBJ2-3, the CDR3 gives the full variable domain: GAGVSQSPSNKVTEKGKDVELRCDPISGHTALYWYRQSLGQGLEFLIYFQGNSAPDKSGLPSDRFSAERTGGSVSTLTIQRTQQEDSAVYLCASSLSGGTDTQYFGPGTRLTVL.

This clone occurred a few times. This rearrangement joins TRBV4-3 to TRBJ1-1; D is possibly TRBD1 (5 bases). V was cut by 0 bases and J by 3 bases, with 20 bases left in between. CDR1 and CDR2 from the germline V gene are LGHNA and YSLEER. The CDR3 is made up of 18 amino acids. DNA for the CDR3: TGCGCCAGCAGCCAAGACAGTGGCAGGGTATCATTGTACACTGAAGCTTTCTTT. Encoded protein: CASSQDSGRVSLYTEAFF.

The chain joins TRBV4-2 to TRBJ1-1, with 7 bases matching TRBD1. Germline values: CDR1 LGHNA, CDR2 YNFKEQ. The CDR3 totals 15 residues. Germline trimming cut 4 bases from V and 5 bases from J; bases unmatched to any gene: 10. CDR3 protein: CASSRSRDSRTEAFF. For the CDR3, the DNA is TGTGCCAGCAGCCGATCGCGGGACAGTAGGACTGAAGCTTTCTTT.

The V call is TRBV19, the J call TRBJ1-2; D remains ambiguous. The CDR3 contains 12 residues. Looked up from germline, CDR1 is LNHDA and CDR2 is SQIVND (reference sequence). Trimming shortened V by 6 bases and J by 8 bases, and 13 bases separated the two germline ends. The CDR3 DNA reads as TGTGCCAGTAGCCGCGACCTAGTAGGCTACACCTTC. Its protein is CASSRDLVGYTF. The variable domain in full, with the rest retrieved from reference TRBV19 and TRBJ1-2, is DGGITQSPKYLFRKEGQNVTLSCEQNLNHDAMYWYRQDPGQGLRLIYYSQIVNDFQKGDIAEGYSVSREKKESFPLTVTSAQKNPTAFYLCASSRDLVGYTFGSGTRLTVV.

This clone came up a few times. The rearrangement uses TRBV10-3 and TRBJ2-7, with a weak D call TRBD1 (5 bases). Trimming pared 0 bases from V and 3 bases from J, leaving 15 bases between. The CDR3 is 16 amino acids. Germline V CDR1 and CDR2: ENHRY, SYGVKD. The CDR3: CAISESPGQGHYEQYF. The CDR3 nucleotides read TGTGCCATCAGTGAGTCCCCCGGCCAGGGCCACTACGAGCAGTACTTC.

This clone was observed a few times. The CDR3, as DNA: TGTGCCTGGAGTCTAAGGAGGAAGCACACTGAAGCTTTCTTT. This gives the protein CAWSLRRKHTEAFF. This chain joins TRBV30 and TRBJ1-1; D is unclear. V was clipped by 2 bases and J by 3 bases, with 13 bases between them. The CDR3 loop spans 14 amino acids. Per germline, CDR1 GTSNPN and CDR2 SVGIG (reference sequence).

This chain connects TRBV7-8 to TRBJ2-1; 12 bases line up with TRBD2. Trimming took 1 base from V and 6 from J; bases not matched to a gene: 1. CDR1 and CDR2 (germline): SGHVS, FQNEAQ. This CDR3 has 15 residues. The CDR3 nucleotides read TGTGCCAGCAGCTTAGGGGGACTAGCGGGCAATGAGCAGTTCTTC. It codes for CASSLGGLAGNEQFF.

CDR3 DNA: TGTGCCTGGAGTGTATGGGACAGGGACCTCTACGAGCAGTACTTC. Residues: CAWSVWDRDLYEQYF. V usage is TRBV30 and J usage is TRBJ2-7; 9 bases map to TRBD1. CDR3 length: 15 residues. The germline CDR1 and CDR2 sequences are GTSNPN and SVGIG (reference sequence). Unmatched junction bases numbered 6, after V lost 0 bases and J lost 3 bases.

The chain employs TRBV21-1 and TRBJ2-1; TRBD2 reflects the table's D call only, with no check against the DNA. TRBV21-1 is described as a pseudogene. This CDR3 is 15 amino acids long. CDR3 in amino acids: CASSNRGLADNEQFF. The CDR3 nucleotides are TGTGCCAGCAGCAATAGAGGACTAGCGGACAATGAGCAGTTCTTC.

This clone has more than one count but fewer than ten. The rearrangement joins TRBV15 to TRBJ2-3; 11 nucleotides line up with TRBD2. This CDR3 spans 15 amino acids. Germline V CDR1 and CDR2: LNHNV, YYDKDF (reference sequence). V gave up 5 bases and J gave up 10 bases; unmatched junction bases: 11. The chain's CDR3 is CATSPHSLAGVSQYF. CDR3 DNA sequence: TGTGCCACCAGCCCCCATTCACTAGCGGGGGTGTCGCAGTATTTT.

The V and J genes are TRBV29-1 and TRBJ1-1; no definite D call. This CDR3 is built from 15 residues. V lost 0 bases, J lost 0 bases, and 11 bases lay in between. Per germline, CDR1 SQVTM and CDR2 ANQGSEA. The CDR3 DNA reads TGCAGCGTTGAAGATCAACGGACGGTGAACACTGAAGCTTTCTTT. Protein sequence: CSVEDQRTVNTEAFF.

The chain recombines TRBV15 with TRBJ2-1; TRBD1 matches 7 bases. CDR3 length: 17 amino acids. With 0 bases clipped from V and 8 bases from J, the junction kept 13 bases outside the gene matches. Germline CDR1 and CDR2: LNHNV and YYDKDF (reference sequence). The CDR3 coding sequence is TGTGCCACCAGCAGAGATAAATCGGCAGGGGGTATGGATGAGCAGTTCTTC. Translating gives CATSRDKSAGGMDEQFF. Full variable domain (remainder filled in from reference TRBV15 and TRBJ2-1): DAMVIQNPRYQVTQFGKPVTLSCSQTLNHNVMYWYQQKSSQAPKLLFHYYDKDFNNEADTPDNFQSRRPNTSFCFLDIRSPGLGDTAMYLCATSRDKSAGGMDEQFFGPGTRLTVL.